This TCR beta chain was sequenced in a study of neoadjuvant anti-PD-1 for oral cavity cancer (dated by TCRdb to 2020 to 2022). A note on the overall study: Three to four biweekly doses of nivolumab at 3 mg/kg were mostly administered to patients before curative-intent surgical resection. Patients who did not progress were given a fourth nivolumab dose at about day 43 and had definitive surgical resection on days 50-56. A roughly 34% response rate was observed in the parent correlative cohort, in which more than 9 patients were included. Responders were defined as patients with complete response, partial response or stable disease by RECIST 1.1; non-responders were defined as patients with progression.

In its sample, this clone was seen a few times. Its antigen remains unidentified. No base quality information exists; no much larger clone differs at one position. What the authors observed across the whole study: Only a few patients per response group were included in the TCR analyses, and larger cohorts for validation were called for by the authors. After neoadjuvant nivolumab, non-responders showed significantly higher T cell clonality (Gini index) in PBMCs than responders did. Higher pretreatment blood TCRbeta clonality and lower post-treatment tumor TCRbeta clonality were correlated with higher pretreatment blood Treg/Th17 ratios.

For deep sequencing, each PBMC sample was run in six replicates, with libraries mostly built from approximately 0.45 ug of input genomic DNA. Following the manufacturer's instructions, the team built TCRbeta libraries using the immunoSEQ hsTCRbeta kit. Sequencing of the completed libraries took place using an Illumina NovaSeq 6000 S4 flow cell after they had been pooled to around 3.3 nM. The published analysis was carried out like this. The immunoSEQ Analyzer handled quality control and preprocessing of the raw data. The analysis was restricted to productive rearrangements, with each unique CDR3 amino acid sequence defining a clonotype. Using the R package tcR, the researchers computed the Gini-Simpson index as their estimate of repertoire clonality. Student's t test was used to compare Gini indices, while Pearson correlation assessed associations with tumor size change. This is the immuneACCESS table as TCRdb keeps it, with only in-frame sequences that have V and J called. A part of the clones is gone; compared with another copy, unresolved V genes explain less than half, and the rest is unexplained. V, J and clone size reflect that table, while D and trimming were determined from the DNA. The sample data list more than 13,000 clones, and approximately 70% of these were observed just once. 2.1% of the sample lies in the top ten.

The time point label corresponds to: before neoadjuvant nivolumab. None of the patients had received prior systemic or radiation treatment, and all were newly diagnosed with stage II-IVA oral cavity squamous cell carcinoma. The cohort was made up of patients with locally advanced, HPV-negative oral cavity squamous cell carcinoma. Peripheral blood mononuclear cells were analyzed directly and were not maintained or expanded in culture. Samples were obtained from a longitudinal correlative study of a single-arm phase II trial of neoadjuvant nivolumab in oral cavity squamous cell carcinoma. Subject-matched pre- and post-treatment PBMCs and tumors from three responders and three non-responders were subjected to genomic DNA-based TCRbeta sequencing. Peripheral blood mononuclear cells were collected once before nivolumab treatment and again after treatment, at the time of surgery. The Maxwell RSC DNA from Cells kit was used to isolate genomic DNA from PBMCs.

Specimen: PBMCs, collected before nivolumab (anti-PD-1) treatment. This TCR was sampled from a person between 35 and 79 years old with oral cavity squamous cell carcinoma.

The CDR3 region: CASSVEGRGGETQYF. The base sequence is TGTGCCAGCAGCGTAGAAGGACGGGGCGGAGAGACCCAGTACTTC. The chain links TRBV9 with TRBJ2-5, with the D segment possibly TRBD1 or TRBD2, each aligning over 5 bases. The germline V gene supplies CDR1 SGDLS and CDR2 YYNGEE. Including cysteine and phenylalanine, the CDR3 has 15 amino acids. Just CDR3 DNA is preserved here, 45 bases in frame from base 1. V drops 0 bases and J drops 4 bases, leaving 13 bases in between.